This T cell receptor beta chain is from a study of blood T cell repertoires in COVID-19. For the study at large: PBMCs, B-cell-depleted T cells, or T cells provided the cDNA or gDNA that made up the material.

The assay was immunoSEQ multiplex PCR, and TCRdb's table has in-frame clones only and misses some. The table lists 150,000 to 200,000 clones, around four fifths of them singletons. This TCR came from a man aged 55 to 69 with COVID-19, enrolled during active disease. The sample consisted of peripheral blood.

CDR3 nucleotides: TGTGCCAGCAGTTTCGCGGCAGACCTGCGCAATCAGCCCCAGCATTTT. This sequence encodes CASSFAADLRNQPQHF. V and J are TRBV28 and TRBJ1-5; no definite D call. The germline V gene encodes CDR1 MDHEN and CDR2 SYDVKM. The V gene lost 3 bases and the J gene lost 2 bases, with 14 bases spanning the gap. The CDR3 is 16 amino acids.